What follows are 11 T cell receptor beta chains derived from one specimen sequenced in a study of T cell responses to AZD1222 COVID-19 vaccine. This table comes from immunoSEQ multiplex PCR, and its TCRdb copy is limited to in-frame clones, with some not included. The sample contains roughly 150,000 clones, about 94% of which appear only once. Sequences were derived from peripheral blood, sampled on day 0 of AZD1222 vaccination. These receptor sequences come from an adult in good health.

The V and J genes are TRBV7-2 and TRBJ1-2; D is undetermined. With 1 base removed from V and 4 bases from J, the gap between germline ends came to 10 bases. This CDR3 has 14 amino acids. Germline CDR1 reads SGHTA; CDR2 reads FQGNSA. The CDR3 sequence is CASSLGGQIYGYTF. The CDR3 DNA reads TGTGCCAGCAGCTTAGGCGGGCAGATCTATGGCTACACCTTC.

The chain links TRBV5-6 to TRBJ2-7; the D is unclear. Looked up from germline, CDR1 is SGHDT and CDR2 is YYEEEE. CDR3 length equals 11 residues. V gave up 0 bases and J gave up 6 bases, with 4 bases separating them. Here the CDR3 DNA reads TGTGCCAGCAGCTTGGTGGGCGAGCAGTACTTC. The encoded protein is CASSLVGEQYF.

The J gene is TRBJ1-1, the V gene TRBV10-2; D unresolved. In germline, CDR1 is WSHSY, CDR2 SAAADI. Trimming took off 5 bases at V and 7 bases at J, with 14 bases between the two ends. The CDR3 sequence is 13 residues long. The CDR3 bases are TGCGCCAGCAGTTTGAAGGGAGGAGGTGAAGCTTTCTTT. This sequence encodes CASSLKGGGEAFF.

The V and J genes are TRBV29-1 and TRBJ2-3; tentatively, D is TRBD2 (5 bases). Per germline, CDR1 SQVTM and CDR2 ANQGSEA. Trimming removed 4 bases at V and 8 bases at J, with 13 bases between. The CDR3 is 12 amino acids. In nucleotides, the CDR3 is TGCAGCGTTGGCTTGACCGAGGGTACGCAGTATTTT. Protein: CSVGLTEGTQYF.

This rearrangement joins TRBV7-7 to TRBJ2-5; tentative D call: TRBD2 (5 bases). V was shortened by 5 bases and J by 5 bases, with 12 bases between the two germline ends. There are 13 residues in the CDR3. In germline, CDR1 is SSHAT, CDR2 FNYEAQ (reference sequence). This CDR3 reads CASSQRVGETQYF. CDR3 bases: TGTGCCAGCAGCCAGAGGGTGGGGGAGACCCAGTACTTC.

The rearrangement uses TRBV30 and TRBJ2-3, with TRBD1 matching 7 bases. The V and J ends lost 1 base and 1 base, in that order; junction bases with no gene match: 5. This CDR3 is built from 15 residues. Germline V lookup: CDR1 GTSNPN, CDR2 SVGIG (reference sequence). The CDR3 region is CAWSASGGGTDTQYF. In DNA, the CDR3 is TGTGCCTGGAGTGCCTCAGGGGGAGGCACAGATACGCAGTATTTT. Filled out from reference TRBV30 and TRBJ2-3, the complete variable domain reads SQTIHQWPATLVQPVGSPLSLECTVEGTSNPNLYWYRQAAGRGLQLLFYSVGIGQISSEVPQNLSASRPQDRQFILSSKKLLLSDSGFYLCAWSASGGGTDTQYFGPGTRLTVL.

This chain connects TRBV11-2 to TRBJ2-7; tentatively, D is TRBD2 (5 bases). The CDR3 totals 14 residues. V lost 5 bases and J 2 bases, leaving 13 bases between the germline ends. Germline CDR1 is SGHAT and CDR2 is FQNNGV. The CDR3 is CASSPRTLAYEQYF. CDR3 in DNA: TGTGCCAGCAGCCCCCGGACTTTGGCCTACGAGCAGTACTTC.

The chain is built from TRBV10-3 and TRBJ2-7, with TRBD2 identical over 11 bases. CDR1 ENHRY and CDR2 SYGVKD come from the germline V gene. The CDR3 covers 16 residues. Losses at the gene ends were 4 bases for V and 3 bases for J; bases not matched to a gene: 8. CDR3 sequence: CAISGLTSGEFYEQYF. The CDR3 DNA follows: TGTGCCATCAGTGGATTGACTAGCGGGGAATTCTACGAGCAGTACTTC.

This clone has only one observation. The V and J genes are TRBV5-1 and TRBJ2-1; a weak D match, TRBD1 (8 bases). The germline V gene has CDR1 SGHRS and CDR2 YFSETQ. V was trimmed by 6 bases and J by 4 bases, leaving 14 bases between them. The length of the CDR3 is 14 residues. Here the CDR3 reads CASTTGGGYNEQFF. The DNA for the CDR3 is TGCGCCAGCACCACAGGGGGAGGGTACAATGAGCAGTTCTTC. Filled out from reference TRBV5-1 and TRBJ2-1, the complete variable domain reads KAGVTQTPRYLIKTRGQQVTLSCSPISGHRSVSWYQQTPGQGLQFLFEYFSETQRNKGNFPGRFSGRQFSNSRSEMNVSTLELGDSALYLCASTTGGGYNEQFFGPGTRLTVL.

The CDR3 loop is CAIRGEAHTPIADEQFF. The CDR3 region has the DNA TGTGCCATCCGGGGCGAGGCTCACACCCCAATTGCCGATGAGCAGTTCTTC. V gene TRBV15 combines with J gene TRBJ2-1; D is tentatively TRBD1 or TRBD2 (5 bases each). The CDR3 totals 17 residues. Germline V gives CDR1 LNHNV, CDR2 YYDKDF (reference sequence). V was trimmed by 10 bases and J by 8 bases, leaving 30 bases between them.

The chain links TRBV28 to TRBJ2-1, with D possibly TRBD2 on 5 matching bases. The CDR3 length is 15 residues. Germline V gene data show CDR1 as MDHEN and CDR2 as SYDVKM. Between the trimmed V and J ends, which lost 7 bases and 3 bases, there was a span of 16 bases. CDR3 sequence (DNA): TGTGCCAGCACCCCCTCGCGAGGACTCTACAATGAGCAGTTCTTC. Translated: CASTPSRGLYNEQFF.